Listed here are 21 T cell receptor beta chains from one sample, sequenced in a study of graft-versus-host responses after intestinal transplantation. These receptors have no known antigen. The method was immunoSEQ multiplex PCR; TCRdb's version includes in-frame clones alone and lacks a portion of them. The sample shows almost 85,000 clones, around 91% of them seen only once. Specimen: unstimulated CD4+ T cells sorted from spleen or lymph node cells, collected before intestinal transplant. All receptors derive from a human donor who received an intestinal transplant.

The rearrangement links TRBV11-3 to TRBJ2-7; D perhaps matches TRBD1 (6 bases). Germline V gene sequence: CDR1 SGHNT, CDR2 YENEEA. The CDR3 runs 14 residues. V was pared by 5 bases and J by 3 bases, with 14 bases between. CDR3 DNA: TGTGCCAGCAGCAAAGGACAGTTAAGCTACGAGCAGTACTTC. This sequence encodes CASSKGQLSYEQYF. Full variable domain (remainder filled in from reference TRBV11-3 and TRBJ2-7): EAGVVQSPRYKIIEKKQPVAFWCNPISGHNTLYWYLQNLGQGPELLIRYENEEAVDDSQLPKDRFSAERLKGVDSTLKIQPAELGDSAVYLCASSKGQLSYEQYFGPGTRLTVT.

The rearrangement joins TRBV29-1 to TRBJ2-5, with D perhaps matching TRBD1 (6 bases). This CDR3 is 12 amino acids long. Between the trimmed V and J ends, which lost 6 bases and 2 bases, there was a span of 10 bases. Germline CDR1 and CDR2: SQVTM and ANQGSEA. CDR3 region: CSVRTEQETQYF. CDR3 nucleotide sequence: TGCAGCGTCCGGACAGAGCAAGAGACCCAGTACTTC.

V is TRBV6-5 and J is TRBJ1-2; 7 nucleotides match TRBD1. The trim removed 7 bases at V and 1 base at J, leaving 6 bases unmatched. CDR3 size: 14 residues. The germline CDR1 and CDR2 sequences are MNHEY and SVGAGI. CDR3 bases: TGTGCCAGCACTAAAGGGGGCTTTAACTATGGCTACACCTTC. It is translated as CASTKGGFNYGYTF.

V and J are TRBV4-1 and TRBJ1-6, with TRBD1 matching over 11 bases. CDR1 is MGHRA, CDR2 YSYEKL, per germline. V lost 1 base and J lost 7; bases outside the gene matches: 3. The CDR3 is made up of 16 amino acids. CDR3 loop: CASSQGTGGRNSPLHF. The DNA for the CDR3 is TGCGCCAGCAGCCAAGGGACAGGGGGCAGGAATTCACCCCTCCACTTT.

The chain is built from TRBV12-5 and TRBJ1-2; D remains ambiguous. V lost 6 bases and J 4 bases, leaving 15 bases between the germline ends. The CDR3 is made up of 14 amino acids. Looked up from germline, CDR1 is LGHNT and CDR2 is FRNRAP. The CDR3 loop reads CASGTMTTPYGYTF. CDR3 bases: TGTGCTAGTGGGACAATGACAACTCCCTATGGCTACACCTTC. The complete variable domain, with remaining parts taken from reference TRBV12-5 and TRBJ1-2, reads DARVTQTPRHKVTEMGQEVTMRCQPILGHNTVFWYRQTMMQGLELLAYFRNRAPLDDSGMPKDRFSAEMPDATLATLKIQPSEPRDSAVYFCASGTMTTPYGYTFGSGTRLTVV.

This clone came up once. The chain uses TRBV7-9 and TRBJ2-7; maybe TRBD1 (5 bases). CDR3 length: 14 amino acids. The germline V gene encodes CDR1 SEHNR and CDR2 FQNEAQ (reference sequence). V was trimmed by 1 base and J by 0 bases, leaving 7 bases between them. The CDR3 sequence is CASSLGQYSYEQYF. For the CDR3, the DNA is TGTGCCAGCAGCTTAGGACAGTACTCCTACGAGCAGTACTTC.

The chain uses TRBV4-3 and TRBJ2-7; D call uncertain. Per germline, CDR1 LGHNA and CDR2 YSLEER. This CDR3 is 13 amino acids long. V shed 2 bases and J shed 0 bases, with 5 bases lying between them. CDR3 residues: CASSQSVSYEQYF. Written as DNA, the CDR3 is TGCGCCAGCAGCCAATCCGTCTCCTACGAGCAGTACTTC.

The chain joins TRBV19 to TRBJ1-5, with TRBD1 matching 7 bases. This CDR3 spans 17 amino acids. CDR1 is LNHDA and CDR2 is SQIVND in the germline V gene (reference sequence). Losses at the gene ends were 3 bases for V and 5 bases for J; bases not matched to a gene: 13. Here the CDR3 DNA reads TGTGCCAGTAGTATCCAACGATTCGACAGGGACGATCAGCCCCAGCATTTT. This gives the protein CASSIQRFDRDDQPQHF.

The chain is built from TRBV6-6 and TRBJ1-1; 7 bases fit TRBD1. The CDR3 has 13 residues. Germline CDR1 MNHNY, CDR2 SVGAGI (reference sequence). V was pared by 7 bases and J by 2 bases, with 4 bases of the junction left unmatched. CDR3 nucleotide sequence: TGTGCCAGCACCCAGGGGGGAAACACTGAAGCTTTCTTT. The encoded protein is CASTQGGNTEAFF.

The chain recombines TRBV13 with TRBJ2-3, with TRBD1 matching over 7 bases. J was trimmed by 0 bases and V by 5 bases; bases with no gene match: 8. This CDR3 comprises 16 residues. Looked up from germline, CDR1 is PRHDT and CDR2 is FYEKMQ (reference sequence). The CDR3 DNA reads TGTGCCAGCAGCCGACGAGACAGGGCCAGCACAGATACGCAGTATTTT. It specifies CASSRRDRASTDTQYF.

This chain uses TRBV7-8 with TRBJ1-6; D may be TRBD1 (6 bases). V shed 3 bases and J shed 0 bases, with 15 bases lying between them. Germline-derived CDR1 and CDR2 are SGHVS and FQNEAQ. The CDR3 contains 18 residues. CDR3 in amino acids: CASSFTGRGPSYNSPLHF. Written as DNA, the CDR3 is TGTGCCAGCAGCTTCACAGGGAGGGGCCCCTCCTATAATTCACCCCTCCACTTT.

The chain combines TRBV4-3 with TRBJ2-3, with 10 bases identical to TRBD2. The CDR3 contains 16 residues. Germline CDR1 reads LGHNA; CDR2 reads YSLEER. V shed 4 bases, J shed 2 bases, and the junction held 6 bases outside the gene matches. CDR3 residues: CASSRQLAGNTDTQYF. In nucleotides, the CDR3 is TGCGCCAGCAGCCGCCAACTAGCGGGGAACACAGATACGCAGTATTTT.

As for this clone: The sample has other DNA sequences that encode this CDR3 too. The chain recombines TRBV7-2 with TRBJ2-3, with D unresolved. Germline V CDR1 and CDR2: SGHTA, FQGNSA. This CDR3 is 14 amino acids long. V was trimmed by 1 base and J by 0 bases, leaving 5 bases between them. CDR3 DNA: TGTGCCAGCAGCTTAGACACCAGCACAGATACGCAGTATTTT. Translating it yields CASSLDTSTDTQYF.

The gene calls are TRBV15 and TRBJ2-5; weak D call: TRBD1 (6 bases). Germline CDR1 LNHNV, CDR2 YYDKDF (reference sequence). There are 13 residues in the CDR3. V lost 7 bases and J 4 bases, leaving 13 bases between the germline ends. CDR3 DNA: TGTGCCACCACCCAACAGGGAAGAGAGACCCAGTACTTC. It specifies CATTQQGRETQYF.

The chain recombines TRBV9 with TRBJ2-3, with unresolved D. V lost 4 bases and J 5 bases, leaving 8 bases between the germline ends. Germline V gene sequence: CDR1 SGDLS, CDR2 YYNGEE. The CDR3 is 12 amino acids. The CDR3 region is CASSPAGDTQYF. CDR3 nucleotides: TGTGCCAGCAGCCCCGCCGGAGATACGCAGTATTTT.

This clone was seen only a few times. In nucleotides, the CDR3 is TGTGCCAGCAGCATAAACCGGGACAGGCCGGCTCAGCCCCAGCATTTT. Protein product: CASSINRDRPAQPQHF. The chain combines TRBV6-6 with TRBJ1-5, with TRBD1 identical over 8 bases. The CDR3 spans 16 residues. Germline V gene lookup returns CDR1 MNHNY and CDR2 SVGAGI (reference sequence). Trimming removed 6 bases from V and 6 bases from J; junction bases left unmatched: 13.

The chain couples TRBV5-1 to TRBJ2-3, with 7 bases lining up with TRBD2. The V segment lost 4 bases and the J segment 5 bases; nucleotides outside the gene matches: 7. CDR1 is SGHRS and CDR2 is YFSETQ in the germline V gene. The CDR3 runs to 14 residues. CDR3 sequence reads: CASSPGLGEDTQYF. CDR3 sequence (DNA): TGCGCCAGCAGCCCCGGACTAGGGGAAGATACGCAGTATTTT.

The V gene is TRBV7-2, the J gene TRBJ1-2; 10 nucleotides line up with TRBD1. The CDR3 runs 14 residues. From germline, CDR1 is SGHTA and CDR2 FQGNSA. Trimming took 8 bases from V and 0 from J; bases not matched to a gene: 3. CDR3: CASRTGGANYGYTF. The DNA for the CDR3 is TGTGCCAGCCGGACAGGGGGAGCTAACTATGGCTACACCTTC.

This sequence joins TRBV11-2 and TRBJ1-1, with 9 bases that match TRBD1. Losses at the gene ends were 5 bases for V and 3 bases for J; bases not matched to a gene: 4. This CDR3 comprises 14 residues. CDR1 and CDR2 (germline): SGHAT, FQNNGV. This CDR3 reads CASSPTGGYTEAFF. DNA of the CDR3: TGTGCCAGCAGCCCGACAGGGGGATACACTGAAGCTTTCTTT.

As DNA, the CDR3 is TGTGCCAGCAGAAAACAGAACACTGAAGCTTTCTTT. Its translation: CASRKQNTEAFF. This sequence joins TRBV6-5 and TRBJ1-1; no clear D. There are 12 residues in the CDR3. CDR1 and CDR2 from the germline V gene are MNHEY and SVGAGI. V lost 6 bases and J 1 base, leaving 6 bases between the germline ends.

As DNA, the CDR3 is TGCGCCAGCAGCCAAGAGGTCCGGGGGGGCCGGGAGACCCAGTACTTC. Residues: CASSQEVRGGRETQYF. J is TRBJ2-5 and V is TRBV4-3, with 8 bases lining up with TRBD2. Germline assignment: CDR1 LGHNA and CDR2 YSLEER. With 0 bases clipped from V and 5 bases from J, the junction kept 8 bases outside the gene matches. The CDR3 has 16 residues.